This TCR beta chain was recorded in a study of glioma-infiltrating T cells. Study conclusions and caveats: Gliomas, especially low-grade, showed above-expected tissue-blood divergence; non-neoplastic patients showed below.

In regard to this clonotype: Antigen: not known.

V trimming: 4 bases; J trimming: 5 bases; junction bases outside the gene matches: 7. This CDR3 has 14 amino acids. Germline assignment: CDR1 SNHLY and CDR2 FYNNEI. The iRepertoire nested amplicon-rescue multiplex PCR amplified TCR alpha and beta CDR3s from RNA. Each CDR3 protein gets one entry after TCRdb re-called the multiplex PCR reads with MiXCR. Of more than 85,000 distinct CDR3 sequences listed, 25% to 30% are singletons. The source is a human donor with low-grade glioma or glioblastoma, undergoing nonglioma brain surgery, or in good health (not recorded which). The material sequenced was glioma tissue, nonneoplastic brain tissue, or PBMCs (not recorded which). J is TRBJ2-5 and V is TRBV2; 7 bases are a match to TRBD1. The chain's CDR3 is CASSAGTVKETQYF. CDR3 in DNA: TGTGCCAGCAGTGCCGGGACAGTAAAGGAGACCCAGTACTTC. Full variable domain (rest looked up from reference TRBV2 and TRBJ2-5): EPEVTQTPSHQVTQMGQEVILRCVPISNHLYFYWYRQILGQKVEFLVSFYNNEISEKSEIFDDQFSVERPDGSNFTLKIRSTKLEDSAMYFCASSAGTVKETQYFGPGTRLLVL.